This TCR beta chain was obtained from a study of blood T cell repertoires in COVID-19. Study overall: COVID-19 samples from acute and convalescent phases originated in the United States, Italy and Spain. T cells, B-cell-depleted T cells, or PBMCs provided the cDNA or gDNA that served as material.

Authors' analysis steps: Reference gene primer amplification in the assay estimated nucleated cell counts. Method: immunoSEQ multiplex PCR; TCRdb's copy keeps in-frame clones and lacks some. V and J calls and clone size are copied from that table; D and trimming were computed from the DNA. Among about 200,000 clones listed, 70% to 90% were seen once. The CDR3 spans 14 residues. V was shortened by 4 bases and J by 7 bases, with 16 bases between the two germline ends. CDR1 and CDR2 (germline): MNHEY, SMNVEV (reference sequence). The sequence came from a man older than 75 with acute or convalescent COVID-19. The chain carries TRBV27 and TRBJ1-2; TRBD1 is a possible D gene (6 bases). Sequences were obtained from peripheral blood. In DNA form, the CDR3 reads TGTGCCAGCAGTTCGTTCAACGAGGGGGTTGGCTACACCTTC. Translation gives CASSSFNEGVGYTF.